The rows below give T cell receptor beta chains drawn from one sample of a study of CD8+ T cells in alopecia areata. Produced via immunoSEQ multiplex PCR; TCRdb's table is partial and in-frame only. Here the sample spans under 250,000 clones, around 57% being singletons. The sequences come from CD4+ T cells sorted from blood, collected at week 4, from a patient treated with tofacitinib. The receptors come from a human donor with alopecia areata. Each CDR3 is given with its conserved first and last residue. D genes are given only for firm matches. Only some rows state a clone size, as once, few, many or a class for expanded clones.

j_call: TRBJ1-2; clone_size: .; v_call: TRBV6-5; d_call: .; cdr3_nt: TGTGCCAGCAGCGACAGGAGTCAAGCTAACTATGGCTACACCTTC; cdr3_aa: CASSDRSQANYGYTF
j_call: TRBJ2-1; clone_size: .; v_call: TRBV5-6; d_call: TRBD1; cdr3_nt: TGTGCCAGCAGCTTGACGAACAGGGGAAGATTTTACAATGAGCAGTTCTTC; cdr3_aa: CASSLTNRGRFYNEQFF
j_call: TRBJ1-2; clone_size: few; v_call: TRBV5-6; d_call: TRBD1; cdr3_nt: TGTGCCAGCAGCCCAGGACAGGACTTCTATGGCTACACCTTC; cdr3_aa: CASSPGQDFYGYTF
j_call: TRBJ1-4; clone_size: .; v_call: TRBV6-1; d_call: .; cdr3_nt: TGTGCCAGCAGTGAACGGCAGACTAATGAAAAACTGTTTTTT; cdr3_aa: CASSERQTNEKLFF
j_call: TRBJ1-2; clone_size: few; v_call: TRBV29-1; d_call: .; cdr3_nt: TGCAGCCCCGGGGACGCTAACTATGGCTACACCTTC; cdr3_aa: CSPGDANYGYTF
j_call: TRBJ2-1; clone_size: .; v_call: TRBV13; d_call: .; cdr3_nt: TGTGCCAGCAGCTCGGACTACAATGAGCAGTTCTTC; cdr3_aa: CASSSDYNEQFF
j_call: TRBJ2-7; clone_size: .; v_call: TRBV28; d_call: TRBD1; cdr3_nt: TGTGCCAGCAGTTCTTCCGGGACAGGGATCACCTACGAGCAGTACTTC; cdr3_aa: CASSSSGTGITYEQYF
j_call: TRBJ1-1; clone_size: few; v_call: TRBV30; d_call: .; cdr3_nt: TGTGCCTGGACGTTGAACACTGAAGCTTTCTTT; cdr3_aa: CAWTLNTEAFF
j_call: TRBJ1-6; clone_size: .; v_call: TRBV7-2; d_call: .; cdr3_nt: TGTGCCAGCAGCCCCCCCGGGGCATCAAGGGAATCACCCCTCCACTTT; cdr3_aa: CASSPPGASRESPLHF
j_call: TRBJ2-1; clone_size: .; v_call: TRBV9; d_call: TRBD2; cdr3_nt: TGTGCCAGCAGCGCCAGCGGGGGTTACCACAATGAGCAGTTCTTC; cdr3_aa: CASSASGGYHNEQFF
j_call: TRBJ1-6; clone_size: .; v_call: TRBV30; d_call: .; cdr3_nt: TGTGCCTGGAGTGTTGGGGGGGCGATTAATTCACCCCTCCACTTT; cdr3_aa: CAWSVGGAINSPLHF
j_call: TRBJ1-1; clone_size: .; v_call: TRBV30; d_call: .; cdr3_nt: TGTGCCTGGAGTCGTGCGAACACTGAAGCTTTCTTT; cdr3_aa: CAWSRANTEAFF
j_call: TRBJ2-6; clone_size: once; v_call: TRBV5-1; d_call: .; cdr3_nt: TGCGCCAGCAGCTTCAGGGACTCTGGGGCCAACGTCCTGACTTTC; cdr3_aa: CASSFRDSGANVLTF